Below, 26 T cell receptor beta chains from the same sample are listed, as sequenced in a study of a mutant IDH1 vaccine in newly diagnosed glioma. Profiled with immunoSEQ multiplex PCR; TCRdb holds only in-frame clones, not every one. The sample holds tens of thousands of clones; 80% to 85% are singletons and the top ten take about 4.2%. The time point here: week 35, safety follow-up. Every vaccination contained 300 ug of the mutant IDH1 20-mer peptide and was paired with topical imiquimod. What these receptors recognize is not known. The source was PBMCs, collected from a glioma patient whose treatment included an IDH1 peptide vaccine. These receptors all come from a man aged 25 to 40 with glioma.

The chain carries TRBV29-1 and TRBJ2-7; 11 positions agree with TRBD1. The germline V gene encodes CDR1 SQVTM and CDR2 ANQGSEA. Trimming cost V 4 bases and J 3 bases; bases outside gene matches: 8. The length of the CDR3 is 15 residues. Written as DNA, the CDR3 is TGCAGCGTTGGGGACAGGGGGAAAAAGTACTACGAGCAGTACTTC. It yields the protein CSVGDRGKKYYEQYF.

The J gene is TRBJ1-2, the V gene TRBV18; 10 bases match TRBD1. CDR1 and CDR2 (germline): KGHSH, LQKENI. V shed 0 bases and J 8 bases; nucleotides not matched to a gene: 9. CDR3 size: 16 residues. The CDR3 is CASSPPRQGAAGGYTF. The CDR3 DNA is TGTGCCAGCTCACCACCGCGACAGGGGGCAGCCGGGGGCTACACCTTC. The variable domain in full, with the rest retrieved from reference TRBV18 and TRBJ1-2, is NAGVMQNPRHLVRRRGQEARLRCSPMKGHSHVYWYRQLPEEGLKFMVYLQKENIIDESGMPKERFSAEFPKEGPSILRIQQVVRGDSAAYFCASSPPRQGAAGGYTFGSGTRLTVV.

The rearrangement uses TRBV14 and TRBJ1-1; D unclear. Trimming took 0 bases from V and 5 from J, leaving 10 bases between them. The CDR3 runs 14 residues. CDR1 and CDR2 from the germline V gene are SGHDN and FVKESK. CDR3 sequence: CASSQEGRRTEAFF. For the CDR3, the DNA is TGTGCCAGCAGCCAAGAAGGGCGAAGGACTGAAGCTTTCTTT.

The DNA of the CDR3 is TGCAGCGCCGCCGAACAGGGATTTAAAGCTTTCTTT. It yields the protein CSAAEQGFKAFF. The chain employs TRBV29-1 and TRBJ1-1; D perhaps matches TRBD1 (6 bases). Between the trimmed V and J ends, which lost 7 bases and 9 bases, there was a span of 18 bases. The CDR3 sequence is 12 residues long. Germline CDR1 and CDR2: SQVTM and ANQGSEA. Together with reference TRBV29-1 and TRBJ1-1, the CDR3 gives the full variable domain: SAVISQKPSRDICQRGTSLTIQCQVDSQVTMMFWYRQQPGQSLTLIATANQGSEATYESGFVIDKFPISRPNLTFSTLTVSNMSPEDSSIYLCSAAEQGFKAFFGQGTRLTVV.

V is TRBV4-1 and J is TRBJ2-1; possibly TRBD1 for D (6 bases). Germline values: CDR1 MGHRA, CDR2 YSYEKL. V was clipped by 0 bases and J by 7 bases, with 19 bases between them. The CDR3 loop spans 17 amino acids. CDR3 nucleotides: TGCGCCAGCAGCCAAGATGAGACCCTAGGGGGTTGGAATGAGCAGTTCTTC. Translated: CASSQDETLGGWNEQFF.

The rearrangement uses TRBV5-4 and TRBJ1-1; 11 bases are shared with TRBD1. The V gene end was trimmed by 4 bases and the J gene end by 7 bases; junction bases not matched to a gene: 6. The germline V gene encodes CDR1 SGHNT and CDR2 YYREEE (reference sequence). This CDR3 is 14 amino acids long. This chain's CDR3 is CASSLDRGRGEAFF. CDR3 coding DNA: TGTGCCAGCAGCCTGGACAGGGGGCGGGGTGAAGCTTTCTTT.

In its sample, this clone was seen a few times. The chain has TRBV7-9 and TRBJ2-7; D unclear. The V and J ends lost 4 bases and 2 bases respectively, with 18 bases between them. The CDR3 extends over 16 amino acids. Germline V CDR1 and CDR2: SEHNR, FQNEAQ (reference sequence). The CDR3 DNA reads as TGTGCCAGCAGCTCCAGCCTAAGTCACTATCCCTACGAGCAGTACTTC. It yields the protein CASSSSLSHYPYEQYF.

The CDR3 loop reads CASSLGGQGYNEQFF. The CDR3 coding sequence is TGCGCCAGCAGCTTGGGGGGACAGGGGTACAATGAGCAGTTCTTC. This chain connects TRBV5-1 to TRBJ2-1, with TRBD1 matching over 10 bases. This CDR3 is 15 amino acids long. Losses at the gene ends were 0 bases for V and 4 bases for J; bases not matched to a gene: 1. The germline V gene encodes CDR1 SGHRS and CDR2 YFSETQ.

J is TRBJ2-7 and V is TRBV11-2; D is undetermined. The length of the CDR3 is 12 residues. Germline loops: CDR1 SGHAT, CDR2 FQNNGV. The germline V and J ends were trimmed by 5 bases and 5 bases, with 10 bases remaining between them. CDR3 amino acids: CASSLGFDEQYF. CDR3 DNA sequence: TGTGCCAGCAGCCTAGGTTTCGACGAGCAGTACTTC.

The rearrangement uses TRBV7-2 and TRBJ2-6, with D hard to call. The CDR3 is 17 residues long. Germline assignment: CDR1 SGHTA and CDR2 FQGNSA. With 5 bases removed from V and 5 bases from J, the gap between germline ends came to 19 bases. The CDR3 DNA is TGTGCCAGCAGCGAGACCGGACGACAAAGTCGGGCCAACGTCCTGACTTTC. Translated: CASSETGRQSRANVLTF.

The chain carries TRBV5-1 and TRBJ1-2; D may be TRBD1 (5 bases). Germline V gene sequence: CDR1 SGHRS, CDR2 YFSETQ. V dropped 0 bases and J dropped 5 bases, with 17 bases sitting between them. The CDR3 spans 16 residues. The CDR3 nucleotides are TGCGCCAGCAGCTTGGAGGCGATACGGGGGAAATATGGCTACACCTTC. It codes for CASSLEAIRGKYGYTF. The full variable domain, with the rest looked up from reference TRBV5-1 and TRBJ1-2, is KAGVTQTPRYLIKTRGQQVTLSCSPISGHRSVSWYQQTPGQGLQFLFEYFSETQRNKGNFPGRFSGRQFSNSRSEMNVSTLELGDSALYLCASSLEAIRGKYGYTFGSGTRLTVV.

Only a few counts were recorded for this clone. The chain's CDR3 is CASSWGQGRIDYGYTF. CDR3 sequence (DNA): TGTGCCAGCAGCTGGGGACAGGGGAGAATTGACTATGGCTACACCTTC. The rearrangement uses TRBV5-4 and TRBJ1-2, with 10 bases matching TRBD1. With V trimmed by 3 bases and J by 3 bases, 8 bases remained unmatched. Germline V gives CDR1 SGHNT, CDR2 YYREEE (reference sequence). The length of the CDR3 is 16 residues.

This chain connects TRBV5-1 to TRBJ2-7; 10 nucleotides agree with TRBD2. CDR1 SGHRS and CDR2 YFSETQ come from the germline V gene. The CDR3 has 15 residues. The trim removed 3 bases at V and 6 bases at J, leaving 9 bases unmatched. This CDR3 is CASSWGSGGDREQYF. CDR3 DNA: TGCGCCAGCAGCTGGGGCAGCGGGGGGGACCGCGAGCAGTACTTC.

This clone appeared a single time. The chain recombines TRBV30 with TRBJ2-1; D possibly corresponds to TRBD2 (5 bases). Germline assignment: CDR1 GTSNPN and CDR2 SVGIG (reference sequence). The CDR3 loop spans 13 amino acids. Trimming shortened V by 7 bases and J by 1 base, and 11 bases separated the two germline ends. The CDR3 reads CASTRESYNEQFF. In DNA, the CDR3 is TGTGCCTCAACTAGAGAGTCCTACAATGAGCAGTTCTTC. The variable domain in full, with the rest retrieved from reference TRBV30 and TRBJ2-1, is SQTIHQWPATLVQPVGSPLSLECTVEGTSNPNLYWYRQAAGRGLQLLFYSVGIGQISSEVPQNLSASRPQDRQFILSSKKLLLSDSGFYLCASTRESYNEQFFGPGTRLTVL.

V gene TRBV6-5 combines with J gene TRBJ1-6; D possibly corresponds to TRBD1 (6 bases). This CDR3 is 15 amino acids long. Germline CDR1 is MNHEY and CDR2 is SVGAGI. The ends were cut back, 4 bases at V and 6 bases at J, with 13 bases in the middle. CDR3 loop: CASSSTGSSNSPLHF. Here the CDR3 DNA reads TGTGCCAGCAGTTCAACAGGGTCTAGTAATTCACCCCTCCACTTT.

The V gene is TRBV5-4, the J gene TRBJ1-3; D call uncertain. This CDR3 has 15 residues. The V end lost 1 base, the J end lost 0 bases, and 8 bases lay between the germline ends. Germline-derived CDR1 and CDR2 are SGHNT and YYREEE (reference sequence). The CDR3 DNA is TGTGCCAGCAGCTTGTGGGGTTTCTCTGGAAACACCATATATTTT. It is translated as CASSLWGFSGNTIYF.

The V call is TRBV7-8, the J call TRBJ1-6; the D is unclear. The germline V and J ends were trimmed by 6 bases and 9 bases, with 18 bases remaining between them. The CDR3 is 15 residues long. Germline V gives CDR1 SGHVS, CDR2 FQNEAQ. For the CDR3, the DNA is TGTGCCAGCAGTCGGATTAGTAGTGGGAGTTCACCCCTCCACTTT. Its protein is CASSRISSGSSPLHF.

This sequence joins TRBV7-9 and TRBJ2-5, with 9 bases matching TRBD2. Germline V gene data show CDR1 as SEHNR and CDR2 as FQNEAQ (reference sequence). The V gene end was trimmed by 5 bases and the J gene end by 4 bases; junction bases not matched to a gene: 8. The CDR3 has 15 residues. The DNA for the CDR3 is TGTGCCAGCAGCGCCTCGGGACTAGCAGGAGAGACCCAGTACTTC. Amino acid sequence: CASSASGLAGETQYF.

A single count supports this clone. The CDR3 is CASSSPPETGIYGYTF. CDR3 coding DNA: TGTGCCAGCAGCTCCCCTCCTGAGACAGGGATCTATGGCTACACCTTC. The rearrangement joins TRBV5-6 to TRBJ1-2, with 7 bases identical to TRBD1. The J segment lost 4 bases and the V segment lost 3 bases, leaving 12 bases of the junction unmatched. Looked up from germline, CDR1 is SGHDT and CDR2 is YYEEEE. This CDR3 comprises 16 residues.

V usage is TRBV25-1 and J usage is TRBJ1-3; no clear D. The CDR3 is 15 residues long. The V and J ends lost 8 bases and 0 bases respectively, with 14 bases between them. Germline V CDR1 and CDR2: MGHDK, SYGVNS. The CDR3 sequence: CASGYSTRSGNTIYF. In DNA form, the CDR3 reads TGTGCCAGCGGTTACAGTACCCGCTCTGGAAACACCATATATTTT.

The chain joins TRBV19 to TRBJ1-2; tentative D call: TRBD1 (5 bases). Germline assignment: CDR1 LNHDA and CDR2 SQIVND (reference sequence). Trimming stripped 7 bases from V and 1 base from J, with 22 bases between. The CDR3 extends over 17 amino acids. In DNA, the CDR3 is TGTGCCAGTATCCATTTGTCGGCAGGGAAGAATAACTATGGCTACACCTTC. This encodes CASIHLSAGKNNYGYTF.

The rearrangement uses TRBV6-1 and TRBJ2-7; 9 bases match TRBD1. The CDR3 runs 14 residues. V lost 7 bases to trimming and J lost 7 bases; unmatched junction nucleotides: 11. The V gene's germline CDR1 is MNHNS and CDR2 SASEGT. CDR3 nucleotide sequence: TGTGCCAGCACCGGGACAGGGAGTACCAGAGAGCAGTACTTC. Translation: CASTGTGSTREQYF.

The genes are TRBV4-1 and TRBJ1-5, with TRBD1 identical over 10 bases. Per the germline V gene, CDR1 is MGHRA and CDR2 is YSYEKL. The CDR3 spans 14 residues. V lost 3 bases, J lost 4 bases, and 0 bases stayed unmatched. As DNA, the CDR3 is TGCGCCAGCAGCCAGGGACAGGGGAATCAGCCCCAGCATTTT. Encoded protein: CASSQGQGNQPQHF.

In this sample, this clone turned up a few times. The CDR3 sequence: CASSLAVPTGNYGYTF. The CDR3 nucleotides read TGTGCCAGCAGCTTAGCCGTCCCTACAGGGAACTATGGCTACACCTTC. This chain links TRBV11-2 with TRBJ1-2; a weak D match, TRBD1 (6 bases). This CDR3 is built from 16 residues. V was pared by 1 base and J by 2 bases, with 14 bases between. The germline V gene has CDR1 SGHAT and CDR2 FQNNGV.

This sequence joins TRBV5-4 and TRBJ1-6; 7 bases are a match to TRBD1. Germline-derived CDR1 and CDR2 are SGHNT and YYREEE (reference sequence). The CDR3 spans 15 residues. The V gene end was trimmed by 4 bases and the J gene end by 3 bases; junction bases not matched to a gene: 4. The CDR3 is CASSSTGDYNSPLHF. In DNA, the CDR3 is TGTGCCAGCAGCAGTACAGGGGACTATAATTCACCCCTCCACTTT. Together with reference TRBV5-4 and TRBJ1-6, the CDR3 gives the full variable domain: ETGVTQSPTHLIKTRGQQVTLRCSSQSGHNTVSWYQQALGQGPQFIFQYYREEENGRGNFPPRFSGLQFPNYSSELNVNALELDDSALYLCASSSTGDYNSPLHFGNGTRLTVT.

V is TRBV4-1 and J is TRBJ1-5; no clear D. The CDR3 is made up of 13 amino acids. Germline values: CDR1 MGHRA, CDR2 YSYEKL. The V gene lost 3 bases and the J gene lost 6 bases, with 9 bases spanning the gap. CDR3 sequence reads: CASSQGRAQPQHF. CDR3 sequence (DNA): TGCGCCAGCAGCCAGGGGAGGGCTCAGCCCCAGCATTTT.